Below are 20 T cell receptor beta chains sequenced from a single sample in a study of blood T cell repertoires in COVID-19. Sequencing used immunoSEQ multiplex PCR; TCRdb keeps in-frame clones, though not all of them. The sample yields some 87,000 clones, roughly 80% seen once. Source material: peripheral blood. These receptors were collected from a woman aged 70-85 years with active or convalescent COVID-19.

Here the CDR3 reads CASSLAGTGELFF. The CDR3 DNA is TGCGCCAGCAGCTTAGCAGGCACCGGGGAGCTGTTTTTT. V gene TRBV5-1 combines with J gene TRBJ2-2; D is ambiguous. The CDR3 runs 13 residues. The germline V gene has CDR1 SGHRS and CDR2 YFSETQ. The germline V and J ends were trimmed by 2 bases and 4 bases, with 6 bases remaining between them. Full variable domain (remainder filled in from reference TRBV5-1 and TRBJ2-2): KAGVTQTPRYLIKTRGQQVTLSCSPISGHRSVSWYQQTPGQGLQFLFEYFSETQRNKGNFPGRFSGRQFSNSRSEMNVSTLELGDSALYLCASSLAGTGELFFGEGSRLTVL.

V and J are TRBV19 and TRBJ2-7; 12 bases line up with TRBD1. The CDR3 covers 14 residues. Germline values: CDR1 LNHDA, CDR2 SQIVND (reference sequence). J was trimmed by 6 bases and V by 3 bases; bases with no gene match: 3. The CDR3 is CASSIQGQGAEQYF. The CDR3 nucleotides are TGTGCCAGTAGTATCCAGGGACAGGGGGCCGAGCAGTACTTC.

The gene calls are TRBV7-4 and TRBJ1-5; weak D call: TRBD1 (5 bases). Germline CDR1 SGHVT, CDR2 SQSDAQ. V was clipped by 7 bases and J by 5 bases, with 18 bases between them. This CDR3 comprises 15 residues. This CDR3 is CASIIPQGGDQPQHF. DNA of the CDR3: TGTGCCAGCATCATCCCCCAGGGAGGCGATCAGCCCCAGCATTTT.

The count of this clone is one. J is TRBJ2-1 and V is TRBV30; D is perhaps TRBD2 (6 bases). The V end was cut by 0 bases, the J end by 5 bases, with 17 bases between. The CDR3 has 16 residues. Germline V gene data show CDR1 as GTSNPN and CDR2 as SVGIG (reference sequence). The CDR3 DNA follows: TGTGCCTGGAGTGTCGGTAACGGGACTCTCAACAATGAGCAGTTCTTC. Translation: CAWSVGNGTLNNEQFF.

This clone has just one count. J is TRBJ1-1 and V is TRBV19; a possible D gene is TRBD1 (6 bases). From germline, CDR1 is LNHDA and CDR2 SQIVND (reference sequence). Trimming took 6 bases from V and 1 from J, leaving 12 bases between them. The CDR3 consists of 14 residues. CDR3 coding DNA: TGTGCCAGTAGCCGACAGGTGGGGAACACTGAAGCTTTCTTT. Translation gives CASSRQVGNTEAFF.

The chain recombines TRBV6-1 with TRBJ1-6; 7 bases line up with TRBD1. V gave up 3 bases and J gave up 4 bases; unmatched junction bases: 3. The CDR3 is 15 amino acids. CDR1 MNHNS and CDR2 SASEGT come from the germline V gene. The CDR3 nucleotides are TGTGCCAGCAGTGACGACAGGGTTTATAATTCACCCCTCCACTTT. This encodes CASSDDRVYNSPLHF.

The V and J genes are TRBV19 and TRBJ1-3, with 11 bases aligning to TRBD1. CDR3 length: 17 residues. Germline V lookup: CDR1 LNHDA, CDR2 SQIVND (reference sequence). The junction had 10 bases not matched to a gene; V was cut back by 7 bases and J by 2 bases. CDR3: CASTRLWTGGPGNTIYF. In DNA form, the CDR3 reads TGTGCCAGTACCCGCCTCTGGACAGGGGGCCCTGGAAACACCATATATTTT.

This clone was detected only a few times. The J gene is TRBJ2-3, the V gene TRBV2; D is undetermined. CDR3 length: 12 residues. V was cut by 6 bases and J by 5 bases, with 9 bases left in between. Germline V gene data show CDR1 as SNHLY and CDR2 as FYNNEI. The CDR3 sequence: CASSGARDTQYF. For the CDR3, the DNA is TGTGCCAGCAGCGGAGCCCGAGATACGCAGTATTTT.

The genes are TRBV5-1 and TRBJ1-4; 9 bases align to TRBD1. Germline V gene sequence: CDR1 SGHRS, CDR2 YFSETQ. V shed 5 bases and J 7 bases; nucleotides not matched to a gene: 12. The CDR3 loop spans 16 amino acids. CDR3 region: CASREGTGGATEKLFF. The DNA for the CDR3 is TGCGCCAGCAGGGAGGGTACAGGGGGCGCGACTGAAAAACTGTTTTTT. The variable domain in full, with the rest retrieved from reference TRBV5-1 and TRBJ1-4, is KAGVTQTPRYLIKTRGQQVTLSCSPISGHRSVSWYQQTPGQGLQFLFEYFSETQRNKGNFPGRFSGRQFSNSRSEMNVSTLELGDSALYLCASREGTGGATEKLFFGSGTQLSVL.

The genes are TRBV6-5 and TRBJ1-2; the D gene is possibly TRBD1 (6 bases). V gave up 7 bases and J gave up 4 bases, with 19 bases separating them. Per germline, CDR1 MNHEY and CDR2 SVGAGI. The CDR3 spans 15 residues. CDR3: CASTSTTGLGYGYTF. The CDR3 DNA reads as TGTGCCAGCACTTCGACGACAGGTTTAGGCTATGGCTACACCTTC.

This rearrangement joins TRBV6-5 to TRBJ1-1; no reliable D call. The length of the CDR3 is 12 residues. V was shortened by 10 bases and J by 4 bases, with 13 bases between the two germline ends. CDR1 MNHEY and CDR2 SVGAGI come from the germline V gene. The DNA of the CDR3 is TGTGCCATTCGGGAGGTGGTCACTGAAGCTTTCTTT. It is translated as CAIREVVTEAFF.

The V gene is TRBV28, the J gene TRBJ1-1; the D is unclear. The V end lost 5 bases, the J end lost 5 bases, and 9 bases lay between the germline ends. This CDR3 comprises 12 residues. CDR1 is MDHEN and CDR2 is SYDVKM in the germline V gene. This chain's CDR3 is CASSLAGTEAFF. The CDR3 coding sequence is TGTGCCAGCAGTCTCGCGGGAACTGAAGCTTTCTTT.

The chain joins TRBV18 to TRBJ2-2, with D hard to call. CDR1 is KGHSH, CDR2 LQKENI, per germline. V gave up 3 bases and J gave up 1 base, with 3 bases separating them. The CDR3 totals 13 residues. The CDR3 DNA sequence: TGTGCCAGCTCACCCAAGAACACCGGGGAGCTGTTTTTT. It specifies CASSPKNTGELFF.

The CDR3 DNA is TGTGCCAGCAGAAGGACAGGGTTTGAGTACTATGGCTACACCTTC. Translating it yields CASRRTGFEYYGYTF. The chain recombines TRBV2 with TRBJ1-2; 8 bases are shared with TRBD1. Per the germline V gene, CDR1 is SNHLY and CDR2 is FYNNEI. With V trimmed by 6 bases and J by 3 bases, 9 bases remained unmatched. The CDR3 spans 15 residues.

The chain recombines TRBV12-3 or TRBV12-4 with TRBJ1-2; no firm D call. The CDR3 covers 13 residues. V was clipped by 8 bases and J by 0 bases, with 10 bases between them. CDR3 nucleotide sequence: TGTGCCAGCCACCTCGGGGCTAACTATGGCTACACCTTC. Amino acid sequence: CASHLGANYGYTF.

The chain joins TRBV12-2 to TRBJ2-7; TRBD1 is the table's D call and was not checked against the DNA. TRBV12-2 is termed a pseudogene. The CDR3 runs to 13 residues. CDR3: CASRWGRQFEQYF. The CDR3 DNA follows: TGTGCAAGTCGCTGGGGCCGACAGTTCGAGCAGTACTTC.

The gene calls are TRBV28 and TRBJ2-7, with D perhaps TRBD2 (5 bases). V lost 6 bases, J lost 7 bases, and 13 bases lay in between. The CDR3 has 12 residues. Germline V gives CDR1 MDHEN, CDR2 SYDVKM. In DNA, the CDR3 is TGTGCCAGCAGCTTAGGGAGTGGGGAGCAGTACTTC. This sequence encodes CASSLGSGEQYF. Filled out from reference TRBV28 and TRBJ2-7, the complete variable domain reads DVKVTQSSRYLVKRTGEKVFLECVQDMDHENMFWYRQDPGLGLRLIYFSYDVKMKEKGDIPEGYSVSREKKERFSLILESASTNQTSMYLCASSLGSGEQYFGPGTRLTVT.

The chain couples TRBV7-9 to TRBJ1-4; perhaps TRBD1 as D (5 bases). CDR1 SEHNR and CDR2 FQNEAQ come from the germline V gene (reference sequence). The CDR3 contains 15 residues. Deletions cut 4 bases from V and 3 bases from J, with 12 bases between. DNA for the CDR3: TGTGCCAGCAGCTCGCCAGGGAGGGCTAATGAAAAACTGTTTTTT. Its protein product is CASSSPGRANEKLFF.

The chain links TRBV24-1 to TRBJ1-5, with a tentative D call TRBD1 (5 bases). The CDR3 totals 14 residues. Trimming left V 5 bases short and J 1 base short, with 8 bases between. Germline lookup yields CDR1 KGHDR and CDR2 SFDVKD. Here the CDR3 reads CATSVPGSNQPQHF. In nucleotides, the CDR3 is TGTGCCACCAGTGTCCCAGGGAGCAATCAGCCCCAGCATTTT.

This chain links TRBV4-1 with TRBJ1-2; no definite D call. V was pared by 2 bases and J by 4 bases, with 8 bases between. Germline loops: CDR1 MGHRA, CDR2 YSYEKL. The CDR3 runs to 13 residues. The CDR3 loop reads CASSQSSSYGYTF. CDR3 coding DNA: TGCGCCAGCAGCCAAAGTTCCAGCTATGGCTACACCTTC.